The rows below give T cell receptor beta chains drawn from one sample of a study of T cell responses to AZD1222 COVID-19 vaccine. Data came from immunoSEQ multiplex PCR; TCRdb stores just in-frame clones and leaves some out. The sample includes some 120,000 clones, around 80% of them seen just once. The sample consisted of peripheral blood, taken 28 days after the second AZD1222 dose. The receptor set was obtained from an adult who received the AZD1222 COVID-19 vaccine. CDR3s include the opening cysteine and the closing phenylalanine or tryptophan. A D gene is named only where the DNA matches it firmly. A row's size may be missing; if present it is once, few, many or a size class.

size,D,J,V,DNA,CDR3
NA,NA,TRBJ1-4,TRBV5-6,TGTGCCAGCAGCTTAGACCGGGACCAAGCCAATGAAAAACTGTTTTTT,CASSLDRDQANEKLFF
few,NA,TRBJ1-2,TRBV12-3/TRBV12-4,TGTGCCAGCAGTTACAACTATGGCTACACCTTC,CASSYNYGYTF
NA,NA,TRBJ2-1,TRBV4-1,TGCGCCAGCAGCCAAGAGGGGGGTGGGGGCCCCACCCATCTGACCGGCAATGAGCAGTTCTTC,CASSQEGGGGPTHLTGNEQFF
few,NA,TRBJ2-3,TRBV7-8,TGTGCCAGCAGCTTATTGGCAGATACGCAGTATTTT,CASSLLADTQYF
NA,NA,TRBJ1-4,TRBV9,TGTGCCAGCGGAGAATCCCCGAGGGAACCGAATGAAAAACTGTTTTTT,CASGESPREPNEKLFF
NA,NA,TRBJ1-2,TRBV27,TGTGCCAGCAGTTGGGACCCCGAGGGGTATGGCTACACCTTC,CASSWDPEGYGYTF
NA,NA,TRBJ1-1,TRBV7-8,TGTGCCAGCAGCTTCCCTGGGGGGCTGCTGAACACTGAAGCTTTCTTT,CASSFPGGLLNTEAFF
NA,NA,TRBJ1-3,TRBV3-1/TRBV3-2,TGTGCCAGCAGCCCAAGAGGCAGTGACACCATATATTTT,CASSPRGSDTIYF
NA,TRBD1,TRBJ1-1,TRBV5-5,TGTGCCAGCAGTCAAAGGGGGGACAGGCTTTTTTCGAACACTGAAGCTTTCTTT,CASSQRGDRLFSNTEAFF
NA,NA,TRBJ2-1,TRBV19,TGTGCCAGTAGTATAGGGGCAACTAGCTCCTACAATGAGCAGTTCTTC,CASSIGATSSYNEQFF
few,TRBD1,TRBJ1-1,TRBV27,TGTGCCAGCAGTCCCCGACAGGGCCGCTGGGGCACTGAAGCTTTCTTT,CASSPRQGRWGTEAFF
NA,NA,TRBJ2-7,TRBV10-2,TGCGCCAGCAGTACCAGCGGCTACGAGCAGTACTTC,CASSTSGYEQYF
NA,TRBD1,TRBJ1-1,TRBV5-1,TGCGCCAGCAGCCAAGGACAGGGTATCACTGAAGCTTTCTTT,CASSQGQGITEAFF
NA,TRBD1,TRBJ2-2,TRBV7-7,TGTGCTAGCAGCGCCTCCGACAGGGGCGGCGGGGAGCTGTTTTTT,CASSASDRGGGELFF
NA,NA,TRBJ1-6,TRBV7-3,TGTGCCAGCAGCCGATTGAGCTCCTATAATTCACCCCTCCACTTT,CASSRLSSYNSPLHF
NA,TRBD2,TRBJ2-3,TRBV19,TGTGCCAGTAGTATAGGGACTAGCGGGGGAACAGATACGCAGTATTTT,CASSIGTSGGTDTQYF
NA,NA,TRBJ2-2,TRBV9,TGTGCCAGCAGGAGGCGGACCCAGGAGGGGGAGCTGTTTTTT,CASRRRTQEGELFF
NA,TRBD2,TRBJ2-3,TRBV5-1,TGCGCCAGCAGCTTAGGGAGCGGGGGTGGCACAGATACGCAGTATTTT,CASSLGSGGGTDTQYF
NA,NA,TRBJ1-1,TRBV28,TGTGCCAGCAGCCGAGGGGTGGAGAGGACTGAAGCTTTCTTT,CASSRGVERTEAFF
once,TRBD1,TRBJ2-6,TRBV28,TGTGCCAGCAGTTTGGGGGGACAGGGTAGCTCTGGGGCCAACGTCCTGACTTTC,CASSLGGQGSSGANVLTF
NA,NA,TRBJ2-1,TRBV27,TGTGCCAGCAGTCCCCCGACCAATGAGCAGTTCTTC,CASSPPTNEQFF
once,NA,TRBJ1-1,TRBV2,TGTGCCAGCAGGAGGGAACAGGGATCCACTGAAGCTTTCTTT,CASRREQGSTEAFF
NA,NA,TRBJ1-4,TRBV5-1,TGCGCCAGCAGCCGTCAGGGTCAGGGAAATGAAAAACTGTTTTTT,CASSRQGQGNEKLFF
few,TRBD1,TRBJ1-4,TRBV6-2/TRBV6-3,TGTGCCAGCAGTTACTTCTACAGGGGGCGGAGTGAAAAACTGTTTTTT,CASSYFYRGRSEKLFF
NA,NA,TRBJ1-2,TRBV2,TGTGCCCTCACCCGACAGTACGGCAACTATGGCTACACCTTC,CALTRQYGNYGYTF
few,NA,TRBJ2-7,TRBV28,TGTGCCACCATGGGACAACCCTACGAGCAGTACTTC,CATMGQPYEQYF
NA,NA,TRBJ1-3,TRBV6-5,TGTGCCAGCAGGATTGGCCGCTCTGGAAACACCATATATTTT,CASRIGRSGNTIYF
NA,NA,TRBJ1-2,TRBV15,TGTGCCACCAGCATAAACCGAGGGTATGGCTACACCTTC,CATSINRGYGYTF
once,NA,TRBJ2-3,TRBV12-3/TRBV12-4,TGTGCCAGCACCTTCAAGGATACGCAGTATTTT,CASTFKDTQYF
once,TRBD2,TRBJ2-7,TRBV28,TGTGCCAGCAGTTCTAGCGGGGGCTACGAGCAGTACTTC,CASSSSGGYEQYF
few,TRBD1,TRBJ2-1,TRBV7-9,TGTGCCAGCAGCTTAGACGACAGGGCGACGTTCTTC,CASSLDDRATFF
NA,NA,TRBJ2-6,TRBV28,TGTGCCAGCATGGAAGGGCTCTCTGGGGCCAACGTCCTGACTTTC,CASMEGLSGANVLTF
NA,NA,TRBJ1-1,TRBV30,TGTGCCTTAACGACCCAGAACACTGAAGCTTTCTTT,CALTTQNTEAFF
NA,NA,TRBJ1-4,TRBV7-6,TGTGCCAGCAGCTTAGGGGAGACAGAACCAACTAATGAAAAACTGTTTTTT,CASSLGETEPTNEKLFF
NA,TRBD1,TRBJ2-3,TRBV24-1,TGTGCCACTCGGACAGGGGGCACAGATACGCAGTATTTT,CATRTGGTDTQYF
NA,NA,TRBJ1-5,TRBV15,TGTGCCACCAGCAGAGGCTGGAAGAGGTCCAGCAATCAGCCCCAGCATTTT,CATSRGWKRSSNQPQHF
few,NA,TRBJ1-5,TRBV10-3,TGTGCCATCAGTGAGTCGACCACACAAGATCAGCCCCAGCATTTT,CAISESTTQDQPQHF
few,NA,TRBJ1-4,TRBV18,TGTGCCAGCTCACCACTTAGTAATGAAAAACTGTTTTTT,CASSPLSNEKLFF
NA,NA,TRBJ1-5,TRBV7-2,TGTGCCAGCACGGCAGGTTACGATCAGCCCCAGCATTTT,CASTAGYDQPQHF
NA,NA,TRBJ1-6,TRBV6-5,TGTGCCAGCAGATACGGACAGAGCTCCTATAATTCACCCCTCCACTTT,CASRYGQSSYNSPLHF
NA,NA,TRBJ1-5,TRBV7-2,TGTGCCAGCAGCTTATCCGGCAGGTCGGTAAGCAATCAGCCCCAGCATTTT,CASSLSGRSVSNQPQHF
NA,NA,TRBJ1-2,TRBV4-3,TGCGCCAGCAGCTACGGTAGGGGCATCAACTATGGCTACACCTTC,CASSYGRGINYGYTF
NA,TRBD1,TRBJ2-2,TRBV25-1,TGTGCCAGCACCAGGACAGGGTGGACCGGGGAGCTGTTTTTT,CASTRTGWTGELFF
NA,NA,TRBJ1-1,TRBV6-5,TGTGCCAGCAGTTACCGGGGTTGGGCTGAAGCTTTCTTT,CASSYRGWAEAFF
NA,NA,TRBJ1-1,TRBV5-1,TGCGCCAGCAGCTTGGGACAGAACAGGGTAAATGAAGCTTTCTTT,CASSLGQNRVNEAFF
NA,NA,TRBJ2-7,TRBV12-2,TGTGCAAGTCGCTTAGCGCTCCTTAGGCTAGCGTGCTACTACGAGCAGTACTTC,CASRLALLRLACYYEQYF
NA,NA,TRBJ2-3,TRBV6-6,TGTGCCATTACACAGGAAGGACTCACAGATACGCAGTATTTT,CAITQEGLTDTQYF
NA,NA,TRBJ2-7,TRBV2,TGTGCCAGCAGTAGCCGACCGGGACTCCTTGAGGCTCAGCAGTACTTC,CASSSRPGLLEAQQYF
NA,TRBD1,TRBJ1-3,TRBV14,TGTGCCAGCAGCCGAACCACAGGGGGGCATGGAAACACCATATATTTT,CASSRTTGGHGNTIYF
NA,NA,TRBJ1-1,TRBV24-1,TGTGCCACCAGTGATTCCGCCCTAGGGAACACTGAAGCTTTCTTT,CATSDSALGNTEAFF
NA,NA,TRBJ1-5,TRBV28,TGTGCCAGCAGTTTAGTCGGGGCGTTTGTGGATCAGCCCCAGCATTTT,CASSLVGAFVDQPQHF
NA,TRBD1,TRBJ2-7,TRBV6-5,TGTGCCAGCAGTTTCCCGGGACAGGGAGGCCACGAGCAGTACTTC,CASSFPGQGGHEQYF
once,NA,TRBJ2-5,TRBV12-3/TRBV12-4,TGTGCCAGCTCCCTACAAGAGACCCAGTACTTC,CASSLQETQYF